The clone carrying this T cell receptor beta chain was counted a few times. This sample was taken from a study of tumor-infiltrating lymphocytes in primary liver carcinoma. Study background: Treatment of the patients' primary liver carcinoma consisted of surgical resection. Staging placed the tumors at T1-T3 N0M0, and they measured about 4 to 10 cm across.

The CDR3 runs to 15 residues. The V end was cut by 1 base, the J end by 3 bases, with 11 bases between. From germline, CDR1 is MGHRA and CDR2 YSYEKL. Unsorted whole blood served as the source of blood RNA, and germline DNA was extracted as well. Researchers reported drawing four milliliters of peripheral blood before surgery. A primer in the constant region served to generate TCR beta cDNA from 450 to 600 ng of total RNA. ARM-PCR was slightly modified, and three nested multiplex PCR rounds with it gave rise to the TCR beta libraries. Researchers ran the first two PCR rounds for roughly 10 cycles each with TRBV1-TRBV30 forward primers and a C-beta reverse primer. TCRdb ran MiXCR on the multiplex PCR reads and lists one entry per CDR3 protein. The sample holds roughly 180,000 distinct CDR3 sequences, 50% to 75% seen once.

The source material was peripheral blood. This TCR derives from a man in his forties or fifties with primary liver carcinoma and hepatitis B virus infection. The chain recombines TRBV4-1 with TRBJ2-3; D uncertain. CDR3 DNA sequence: TGCGCCAGCAGCCAAGGAAGTCTTTGGACAGATACGCAGTATTTT. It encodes CASSQGSLWTDTQYF.